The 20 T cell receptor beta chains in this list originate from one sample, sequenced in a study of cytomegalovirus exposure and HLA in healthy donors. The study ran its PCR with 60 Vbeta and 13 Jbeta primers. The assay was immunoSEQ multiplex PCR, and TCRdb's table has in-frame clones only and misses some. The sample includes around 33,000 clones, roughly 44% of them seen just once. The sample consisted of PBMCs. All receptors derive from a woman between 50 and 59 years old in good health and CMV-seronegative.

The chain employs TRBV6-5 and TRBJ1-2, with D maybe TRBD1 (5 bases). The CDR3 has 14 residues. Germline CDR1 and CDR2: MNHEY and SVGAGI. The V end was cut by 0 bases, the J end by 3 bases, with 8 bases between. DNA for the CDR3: TGTGCCAGCAGTTACTCTCCGACAGACTATGGCTACACCTTC. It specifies CASSYSPTDYGYTF.

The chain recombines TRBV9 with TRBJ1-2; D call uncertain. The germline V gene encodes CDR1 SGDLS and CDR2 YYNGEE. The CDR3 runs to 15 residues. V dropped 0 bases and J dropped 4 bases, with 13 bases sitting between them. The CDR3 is CASSVESAGIYGYTF. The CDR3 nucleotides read TGTGCCAGCAGCGTAGAATCGGCAGGTATCTATGGCTACACCTTC.

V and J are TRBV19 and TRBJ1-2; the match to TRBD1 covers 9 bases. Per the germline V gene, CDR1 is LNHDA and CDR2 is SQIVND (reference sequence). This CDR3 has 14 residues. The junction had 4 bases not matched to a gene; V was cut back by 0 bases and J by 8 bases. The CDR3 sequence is CASSIDRTGDGYTF. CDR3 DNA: TGTGCCAGTAGTATAGACAGGACAGGGGACGGCTACACCTTC.

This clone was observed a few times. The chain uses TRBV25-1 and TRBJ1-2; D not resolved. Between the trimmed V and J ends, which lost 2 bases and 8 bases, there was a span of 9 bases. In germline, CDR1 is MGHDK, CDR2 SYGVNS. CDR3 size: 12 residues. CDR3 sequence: CASSERYQGYTF. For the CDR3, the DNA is TGTGCCAGCAGTGAAAGATACCAGGGCTACACCTTC.

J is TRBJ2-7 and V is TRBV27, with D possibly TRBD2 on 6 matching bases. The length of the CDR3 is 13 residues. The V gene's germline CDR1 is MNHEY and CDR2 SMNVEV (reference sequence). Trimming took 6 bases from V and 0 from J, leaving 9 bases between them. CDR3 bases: TGTGCCAGCAGGCCCGGGGGCTCCTACGAGCAGTACTTC. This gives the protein CASRPGGSYEQYF.

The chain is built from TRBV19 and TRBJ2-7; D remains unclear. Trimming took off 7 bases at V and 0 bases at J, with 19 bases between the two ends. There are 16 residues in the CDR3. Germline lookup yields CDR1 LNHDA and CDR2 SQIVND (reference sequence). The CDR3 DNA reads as TGTGCCAGTACCCCGGGTCGAATAGGCAGCTCCTACGAGCAGTACTTC. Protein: CASTPGRIGSSYEQYF.

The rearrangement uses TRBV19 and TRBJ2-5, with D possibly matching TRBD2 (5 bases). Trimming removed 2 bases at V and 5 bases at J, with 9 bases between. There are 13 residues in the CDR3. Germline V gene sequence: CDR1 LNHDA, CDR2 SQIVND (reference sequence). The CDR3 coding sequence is TGTGCCAGTAGTATAAAAGGGAGCGAGACCCAGTACTTC. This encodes CASSIKGSETQYF.

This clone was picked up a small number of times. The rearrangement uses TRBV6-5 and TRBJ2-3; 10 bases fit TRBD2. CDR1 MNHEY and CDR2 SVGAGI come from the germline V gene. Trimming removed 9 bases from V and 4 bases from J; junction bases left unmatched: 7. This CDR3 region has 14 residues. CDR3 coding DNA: TGTGCCAGTCACCTAGCGGGAGCGGCAGATACGCAGTATTTT. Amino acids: CASHLAGAADTQYF.

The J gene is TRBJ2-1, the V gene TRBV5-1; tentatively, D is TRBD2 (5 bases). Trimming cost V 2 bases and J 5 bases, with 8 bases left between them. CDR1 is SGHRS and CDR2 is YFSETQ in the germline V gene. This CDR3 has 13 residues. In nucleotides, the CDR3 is TGCGCCAGCAGCTTAGCGGTCCACAATGAGCAGTTCTTC. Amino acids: CASSLAVHNEQFF.

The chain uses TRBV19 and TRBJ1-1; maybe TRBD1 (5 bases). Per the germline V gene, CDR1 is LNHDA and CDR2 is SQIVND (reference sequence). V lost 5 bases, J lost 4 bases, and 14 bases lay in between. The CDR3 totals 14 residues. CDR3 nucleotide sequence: TGTGCCAGTAGTGTGGAGGAGGGGTTCACTGAAGCTTTCTTT. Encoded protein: CASSVEEGFTEAFF. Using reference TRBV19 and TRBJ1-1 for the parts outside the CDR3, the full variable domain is DGGITQSPKYLFRKEGQNVTLSCEQNLNHDAMYWYRQDPGQGLRLIYYSQIVNDFQKGDIAEGYSVSREKKESFPLTVTSAQKNPTAFYLCASSVEEGFTEAFFGQGTRLTVV.

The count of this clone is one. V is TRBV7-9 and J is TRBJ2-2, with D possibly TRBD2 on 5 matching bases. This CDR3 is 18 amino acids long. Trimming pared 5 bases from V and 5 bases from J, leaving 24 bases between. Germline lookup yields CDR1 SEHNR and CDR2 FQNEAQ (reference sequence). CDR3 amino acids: CASSPRAIKGLQTGELFF. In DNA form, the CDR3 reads TGTGCCAGCAGCCCGCGGGCTATAAAGGGATTACAAACCGGGGAGCTGTTTTTT.

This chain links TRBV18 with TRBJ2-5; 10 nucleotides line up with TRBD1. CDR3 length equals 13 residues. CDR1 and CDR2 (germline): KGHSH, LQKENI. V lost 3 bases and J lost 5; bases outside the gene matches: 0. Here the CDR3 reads CASSPGQGETQYF. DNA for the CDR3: TGTGCCAGCTCACCGGGACAGGGGGAGACCCAGTACTTC.

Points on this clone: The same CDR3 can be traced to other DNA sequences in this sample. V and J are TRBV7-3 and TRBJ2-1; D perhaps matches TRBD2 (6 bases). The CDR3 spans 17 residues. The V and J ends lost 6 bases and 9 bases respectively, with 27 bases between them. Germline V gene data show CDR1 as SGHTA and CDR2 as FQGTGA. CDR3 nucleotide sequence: TGTGCCAGCAGTACGACCCCCTCGTTAGCGGCTTTGGGTGAGCAGTTCTTC. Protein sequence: CASSTTPSLAALGEQFF.

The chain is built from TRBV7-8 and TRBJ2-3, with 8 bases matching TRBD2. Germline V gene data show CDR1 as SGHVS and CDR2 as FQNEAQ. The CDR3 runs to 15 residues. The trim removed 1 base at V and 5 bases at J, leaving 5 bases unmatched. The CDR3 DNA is TGTGCCAGCAGCTTAGTTCGGAGCGGGGGAGATACGCAGTATTTT. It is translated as CASSLVRSGGDTQYF.

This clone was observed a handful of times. The CDR3: CASSEAQRGNQPQHF. CDR3 sequence (DNA): TGTGCCAGCAGTGAAGCTCAACGCGGCAATCAGCCCCAGCATTTT. The chain uses TRBV2 and TRBJ1-5, with no clear D. Germline CDR1 SNHLY, CDR2 FYNNEI. This CDR3 has 15 residues. The V end was cut by 0 bases, the J end by 2 bases, with 8 bases between.

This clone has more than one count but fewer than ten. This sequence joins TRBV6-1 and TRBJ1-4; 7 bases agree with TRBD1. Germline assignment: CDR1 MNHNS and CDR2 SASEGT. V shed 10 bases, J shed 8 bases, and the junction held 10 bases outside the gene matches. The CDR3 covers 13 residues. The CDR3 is CATELQGGEKLFF. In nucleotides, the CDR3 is TGTGCCACCGAATTGCAGGGGGGCGAAAAACTGTTTTTT.

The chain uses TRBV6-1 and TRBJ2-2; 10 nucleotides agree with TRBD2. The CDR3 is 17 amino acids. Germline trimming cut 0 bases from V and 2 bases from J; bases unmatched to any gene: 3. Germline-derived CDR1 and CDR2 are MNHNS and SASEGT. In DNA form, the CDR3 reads TGTGCCAGCAGTGAAGCCGGGACTAGCGTTAACACCGGGGAGCTGTTTTTT. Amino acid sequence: CASSEAGTSVNTGELFF.

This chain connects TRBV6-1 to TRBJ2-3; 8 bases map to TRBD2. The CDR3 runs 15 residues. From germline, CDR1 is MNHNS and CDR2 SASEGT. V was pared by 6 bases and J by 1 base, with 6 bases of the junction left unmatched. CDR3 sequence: CASRWLAGRTDTQYF. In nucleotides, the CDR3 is TGTGCCAGCAGGTGGCTAGCGGGTCGCACAGATACGCAGTATTTT.

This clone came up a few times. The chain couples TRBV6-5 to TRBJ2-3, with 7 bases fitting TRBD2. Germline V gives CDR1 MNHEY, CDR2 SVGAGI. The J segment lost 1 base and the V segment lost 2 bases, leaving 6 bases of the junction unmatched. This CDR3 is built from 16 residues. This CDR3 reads CASSYRGGGGTDTQYF. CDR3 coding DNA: TGTGCCAGCAGTTACCGGGGCGGGGGAGGCACAGATACGCAGTATTTT.

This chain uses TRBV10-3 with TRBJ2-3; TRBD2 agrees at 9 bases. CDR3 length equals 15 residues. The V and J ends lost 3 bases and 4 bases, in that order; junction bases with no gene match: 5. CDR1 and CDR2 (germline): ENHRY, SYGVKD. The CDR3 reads CAISDLAGSPDTQYF. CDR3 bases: TGTGCCATCAGTGACCTAGCGGGATCCCCAGATACGCAGTATTTT.